These T cell receptor beta chains were read from a single sample in a study of T cell changes during pregnancy in multiple sclerosis. Profiling relied on immunoSEQ multiplex PCR, and the TCRdb table lists in-frame clones only, not all of them. This sample has some 50,000 clones, with 92% found just once. The sample here was CD4+ T cells from peripheral blood mononuclear cells, taken in the second trimester of pregnancy. These receptors were collected from a female donor with multiple sclerosis, enrolled in a pregnancy study. The CDR3 runs from the conserved cysteine through the conserved F or W. The D gene is left open where the match is weak. A row's size may be missing; if present it is once, few, many or a size class.

d_call j_call clone_size v_call cdr3_nt cdr3_aa
TRBD1 TRBJ1-2 once TRBV7-8 TGTGCCAGCAGCCCCAGTCACACAGGGGGCGATGGCTACACCTTC CASSPSHTGGDGYTF
. TRBJ2-1 . TRBV18 TGTGCCAGCTCACTCCAGGGGGGAGAGGATGAGCAGTTCTTC CASSLQGGEDEQFF
TRBD1 TRBJ2-7 . TRBV7-6 TGTGCCAGCAGCAGGGGACAGGGGGCCTACGAGCAGTACTTC CASSRGQGAYEQYF
TRBD1 TRBJ1-6 . TRBV7-8 TGTGCCAGCAGCTTACTACAGGGGGCTGGTTCACCCCTCCACTTT CASSLLQGAGSPLHF
. TRBJ2-3 . TRBV9 TGTGCCAGCAGCCCTTTTACGGGAGTAAGAGATACGCAGTATTTT CASSPFTGVRDTQYF
TRBD1 TRBJ1-1 . TRBV9 TGTGCCAGCAGCGCTCGCAAGGACAGGGTTAACACTGAAGCTTTCTTT CASSARKDRVNTEAFF
TRBD2 TRBJ2-3 . TRBV11-2 TGTGCCAGCAGCTTAGAACCAGCGGGGGGCCGAGATACGCAGTATTTT CASSLEPAGGRDTQYF
TRBD2 TRBJ2-3 once TRBV27 TGTGCCAGCTCTATTGTGCCGTTAGCGGGACTAGCGGGAGGGTTTGATACGCAGTATTTT CASSIVPLAGLAGGFDTQYF
. TRBJ1-4 . TRBV2 TGTGCCAGCAGTTCCCCCGGGGCTAATGAAAAACTGTTTTTT CASSSPGANEKLFF
. TRBJ2-3 . TRBV10-3 TGTGCCTTATCTCAGGGGCCAGTTAGTACAGATACGCAGTATTTT CALSQGPVSTDTQYF
TRBD2 TRBJ2-1 . TRBV19 TGTGCCAGTAGTTCAACCGGGACTAGCGGCGACAGCTCCTACAATGAGCAGTTCTTC CASSSTGTSGDSSYNEQFF
TRBD1 TRBJ1-2 . TRBV13 TGTGCCAGCAGCTTAAGGGGGCTGGGAGACTATGGCTACACCTTC CASSLRGLGDYGYTF
. TRBJ2-3 once TRBV28 TGTGCCAGCAGTTTAAGGACTCCGAGCACAGATACGCAGTATTTT CASSLRTPSTDTQYF
. TRBJ2-5 . TRBV18 TGTGCCAGCTCACCCTCGGAGACCCAGTACTTC CASSPSETQYF
. TRBJ1-5 few TRBV5-1 TGCGCCAGCAGCTTAGGACAGTATAGCAATCAGCCCCAGCATTTT CASSLGQYSNQPQHF
. TRBJ1-5 . TRBV27 TGTGCCAGCAGCGGACTTTATAGCAATCAGCCCCAGCATTTT CASSGLYSNQPQHF
. TRBJ1-6 . TRBV7-9 TGTGCCAGCAGCTTGAGCTTCTCCTATAATTCACCCCTCCACTTT CASSLSFSYNSPLHF
TRBD1 TRBJ2-2 . TRBV29-1 TGCAGCGGGACGACAGGGGCCGGGGAGCTGTTTTTT CSGTTGAGELFF
TRBD2 TRBJ2-7 once TRBV7-2 TGTGCCAGCAGCTTAGGTAGCGGGAGTCAGTACGAGCAGTACTTC CASSLGSGSQYEQYF
. TRBJ2-7 . TRBV19 TGTGCCAGTAGTATAAAACCCAATGCTAACGAGCAGTACTTC CASSIKPNANEQYF
. TRBJ1-5 . TRBV19 TGTGCCAGTAGACGGCAGGGGAATCAGCCCCAGCATTTT CASRRQGNQPQHF
TRBD1 TRBJ1-1 few TRBV30 TGTGCCGCGGACAGGGGGAACACTGAAGCTTTCTTT CAADRGNTEAFF
TRBD2 TRBJ2-3 . TRBV7-3 TGTGCCAGCAGCTTCCGGGGGGGTTACACAGATACGCAGTATTTT CASSFRGGYTDTQYF
. TRBJ1-4 . TRBV30 TGTGCCTGGAGTGGCCAGGGCAGGGGCGTAGAAAAACTGTTTTTT CAWSGQGRGVEKLFF
TRBD2 TRBJ2-7 . TRBV2 TGTGCCAGCAGCATCACTAGCGGGAGGGTAGGCGAGCAGTACTTC CASSITSGRVGEQYF
. TRBJ2-3 . TRBV15 TGTGCCACCAGCGCGCAAATATCGCTCACAGATACGCAGTATTTT CATSAQISLTDTQYF
. TRBJ2-3 . TRBV5-1 TGCGCCAGCAGCGTGACAGCGCAAGATACGCAGTATTTT CASSVTAQDTQYF
. TRBJ1-1 . TRBV25-1 TGTGCCAGCAGACAGACAGGACCGAACACTGAAGCTTTCTTT CASRQTGPNTEAFF
TRBD1 TRBJ2-1 . TRBV28 TGTGCCAGCAGTGCCCCGGGACAGGGTAATGAGCAGTTCTTC CASSAPGQGNEQFF
TRBD1 TRBJ2-7 . TRBV11-2 TGTGCCAGCAGTTCGATCGACAGGGTATCTTACGAGCAGTACTTC CASSSIDRVSYEQYF
. TRBJ2-7 . TRBV11-2 TGTGCCAGCAGCTTAGGGACAGCTGTAGAGCTGAGGGACGAGCAGTACTTC CASSLGTAVELRDEQYF
TRBD1 TRBJ1-2 . TRBV18 TGTGCCAGCTCACCGGGACAGGGGACGGATGGCTACACCTTC CASSPGQGTDGYTF